The 10 T cell receptor beta chains below come from one sample, sequenced in a study of metastatic and nonmetastatic thyroid tumors. Thyroid surgery had not been preceded by any treatment in any patient. Using MiXCR, TCRdb reanalyzed the PCR reads. Of some 8,000 clones in the sample, roughly 29% were seen once. What was sequenced was tumor tissue. The origin of the receptors is a female donor with papillary thyroid cancer or a benign thyroid nodule (not recorded which). Some clones in this sample may be carry-over from other donors' samples.

By frequency in the sample, this clone is medium-sized. This chain connects TRBV19 to TRBJ2-3; TRBD1 matches 8 bases. Trimming at V came to 5 bases and at J to 2 bases, leaving 6 bases not matched to a gene. This CDR3 is 15 amino acids long. CDR1 is LNHDA and CDR2 is SQIVND in the germline V gene (reference sequence). The CDR3 DNA follows: TGTGCCAGTAGTCCGCGGGACAGGTTCACAGATACGCAGTATTTT. It specifies CASSPRDRFTDTQYF.

As concerns this clone: This CDR3 is missing its conserved last phenylalanine or tryptophan, likely due to a read error. The chain links TRBV27 to TRBJ2-7; a possible D gene is TRBD2 (6 bases). Trimming pared 3 bases from V and 3 bases from J, leaving 12 bases between. There are 14 residues in the CDR3. Germline V gene lookup returns CDR1 MNHEY and CDR2 SMNVEV (reference sequence). CDR3 nucleotides: TGTGCCAGCAGTTTCGGGACTTGCTGCTACGAGCAGTACTTG. Its protein product is CASSFGTCCYEQYL.

This clone was observed a handful of times. The chain is built from TRBV7-3 and TRBJ2-2, with 8 bases matching TRBD1. Looked up from germline, CDR1 is SGHTA and CDR2 is FQGTGA. The CDR3 contains 14 residues. V was pared by 5 bases and J by 4 bases, with 3 bases of the junction left unmatched. In DNA form, the CDR3 reads TGTGCCAGCAGCAAACAGGGGGGCACCGGGGAGCTGTTTTTT. This gives the protein CASSKQGGTGELFF.

The chain couples TRBV5-1 to TRBJ2-7; D possibly corresponds to TRBD1 (6 bases). CDR3 length: 15 residues. CDR1 and CDR2 (germline): SGHRS, YFSETQ. V was pared by 0 bases and J by 2 bases, with 12 bases between. CDR3 sequence reads: CASSLAGAGTYEQYF. DNA for the CDR3: TGCGCCAGCAGCTTGGCAGGGGCCGGGACCTACGAGCAGTACTTC.

The chain is built from TRBV11-2 and TRBJ1-2; weak D call: TRBD1 (6 bases). V dropped 4 bases and J dropped 6 bases, with 18 bases sitting between them. CDR1 and CDR2 from the germline V gene are SGHAT and FQNNGV. The CDR3 has 15 residues. DNA of the CDR3: TGTGCCAGCAGCTATATTCGGACAGCACTCAATGGCTACACCTTC. It specifies CASSYIRTALNGYTF.

This clone was seen a single time. The rearrangement joins TRBV7-8 to TRBJ2-1; no firm D call. V gave up 1 base and J gave up 9 bases, with 10 bases separating them. Germline CDR1 is SGHVS and CDR2 is FQNEAQ. The CDR3 is 13 amino acids. The DNA of the CDR3 is TGTGCCAGCAGCTTAGTGCCCGGGTTTGAGCAGTTCTTC. Its translation is CASSLVPGFEQFF.

This clone appeared a few times. V usage is TRBV6-1 and J usage is TRBJ2-2, with D possibly being TRBD1 or TRBD2 (5 bases each). V lost 5 bases and J lost 5, with 15 bases in between. Germline CDR1 reads MNHNS; CDR2 reads SASEGT. The CDR3 totals 15 residues. CDR3 residues: CASSLGEGLTGELFF. CDR3 coding DNA: TGTGCCAGCAGTTTAGGAGAGGGGCTGACCGGGGAGCTGTTTTTT.

This sequence joins TRBV27 and TRBJ1-2; 11 bases fit TRBD1. The CDR3 runs to 17 residues. Germline CDR1 and CDR2: MNHEY and SMNVEV (reference sequence). The V segment lost 5 bases and the J segment 3 bases; nucleotides outside the gene matches: 11. CDR3 protein: CASSVGTGGETDYGYTF. As DNA, the CDR3 is TGTGCCAGCAGTGTCGGGACAGGGGGTGAGACGGACTATGGCTACACCTTC.

This chain uses TRBV10-3 with TRBJ1-5; possible D gene TRBD1, 6 bases. Trimming removed 6 bases at V and 0 bases at J, with 15 bases between. This CDR3 contains 16 residues. Looked up from germline, CDR1 is ENHRY and CDR2 is SYGVKD. This CDR3 is CAIRAEGGNSNQPQHF. The DNA of the CDR3 is TGTGCCATCAGGGCTGAGGGGGGGAATAGCAATCAGCCCCAGCATTTT.

The chain couples TRBV7-2 to TRBJ1-6; D unresolved. Germline CDR1 SGHTA, CDR2 FQGNSA. V was pared by 5 bases and J by 5 bases, with 4 bases between. There are 12 residues in the CDR3. The CDR3 loop reads CASSLDNSPLHF. Written as DNA, the CDR3 is TGTGCCAGCAGCCTTGATAATTCACCCCTCCACTTT.